This TCR beta chain was captured in a study of shared clonotypes between healthy human individuals. Samples underwent the assay at deep level. Generated by immunoSEQ multiplex PCR, the TCRdb table keeps only in-frame clones and is missing some. The sample holds approximately 1.5 million clones, less than 99% seen once. Per the germline V gene, CDR1 is SGDLS and CDR2 is YYNGEE. With 4 bases clipped from V and 2 bases from J, the junction kept 8 bases outside the gene matches. The CDR3 is 16 amino acids. Caucasian adults residing in Nashville, Tennessee made up all the donors. The sequence was obtained from a man younger than 45 in good health. The specimen sequenced was naive CD4+ T cells sorted from blood. Indicated subset: CD45RA+ positively selected. This sequence joins TRBV9 and TRBJ2-7, with 11 bases fitting TRBD2. The CDR3 region is CASSRTGTSGTYEQYF. For the CDR3, the DNA is TGTGCCAGCAGCCGTACAGGGACTAGCGGAACCTACGAGCAGTACTTC.